This TCR beta chain is from a study of PD-1 blockade in mismatch repair-deficient tumors. Clones were read by immunoSEQ multiplex PCR, and TCRdb kept only the in-frame ones, dropping some. This sample carries around 130,000 clones, roughly 90% of them seen once, and the ten largest clones take roughly 10%. With respect to this clone: Antigen specificity is unknown.

Overall study results and limits: Tumor-resident clones, often absent from pretreatment blood, expanded after pembrolizumab and then contracted.

Germline-derived CDR1 and CDR2 are MNHEY and SVGAGI. The length of the CDR3 is 13 residues. V lost 10 bases and J lost 1, with 11 bases in between. The chain has TRBV6-5 and TRBJ1-5; D not resolved. The material sequenced was peripheral blood, taken approximately 69 weeks after starting pembrolizumab. The clonotype originates from an adult with mismatch repair-deficient cancer. CDR3 loop: CATRERSNQPQHF. The CDR3 region has the DNA TGTGCCACCCGGGAGAGGAGCAATCAGCCCCAGCATTTT.